What follows are 26 T cell receptor beta chains derived from one specimen sequenced in a study of radiotherapy plus CTLA-4 blockade in lung cancer. TCRdb's table, derived via immunoSEQ multiplex PCR, lists solely in-frame clones and lacks some. The profile shows more than 95,000 clones, roughly 74% of them singletons. The specimen was peripheral blood, collected from a patient treated with radiotherapy plus ipilimumab. The receptors derive from a human donor with non-small cell lung cancer who had a partial response to radiotherapy plus ipilimumab.

The V gene is TRBV9, the J gene TRBJ2-5, with D tentatively TRBD2 (6 bases). The CDR3 covers 16 residues. In germline, CDR1 is SGDLS, CDR2 YYNGEE. V lost 0 bases, J lost 0 bases, and 12 bases lay in between. The CDR3 protein is CASSVGTGLHQETQYF. DNA of the CDR3: TGTGCCAGCAGCGTAGGGACCGGACTACACCAAGAGACCCAGTACTTC.

The chain is built from TRBV18 and TRBJ2-2; possibly TRBD2 for D (5 bases). The germline V gene encodes CDR1 KGHSH and CDR2 LQKENI. V was shortened by 3 bases and J by 3 bases, with 5 bases between the two germline ends. This CDR3 region has 13 residues. DNA for the CDR3: TGTGCCAGCTCACCGGGAGACACCGGGGAGCTGTTTTTT. Amino acids: CASSPGDTGELFF.

This clone was seen only a few times. This chain connects TRBV27 to TRBJ2-5, with 10 bases fitting TRBD1. The ends lost 5 bases at V and 5 bases at J; junction bases unmatched: 8. Per germline, CDR1 MNHEY and CDR2 SMNVEV (reference sequence). This CDR3 is 15 amino acids long. The CDR3 DNA is TGTGCCAGCAGTCGGACAGGGGGGACATGGGAGACCCAGTACTTC. It is translated as CASSRTGGTWETQYF.

The chain has TRBV7-2 and TRBJ2-1; perhaps TRBD2 as D (7 bases). The V gene lost 7 bases and the J gene lost 9 bases, with 19 bases spanning the gap. The germline gives CDR1 SGHTA, CDR2 FQGNSA. The CDR3 is 14 amino acids. Written as DNA, the CDR3 is TGTGCCAGCACCCGGGGAGGGGGGGGTCCTGAGCAGTTCTTC. This translates into CASTRGGGGPEQFF.

On this clone itself: A junction boundary mismatches the germline segment, possibly from a read error. This rearrangement joins TRBV11-2 to TRBJ1-2, with D possibly TRBD1 on 6 matching bases. Germline CDR1 and CDR2: SGHAT and FQNNGV. This CDR3 spans 15 amino acids. The chain's CDR3 is CASSSGQLINCGYTF. Written as DNA, the CDR3 is TGTGCCAGCAGCTCCGGACAGTTGATTAACTGTGGCTACACCTTC.

The chain is built from TRBV6-1 and TRBJ1-3, with unresolved D. The CDR3 spans 15 residues. Germline CDR1 and CDR2: MNHNS and SASEGT. Trimming cost V 4 bases and J 0 bases, with 10 bases left between them. CDR3 sequence reads: CASSARRVSGNTIYF. The CDR3 nucleotides read TGTGCCAGCAGTGCCAGACGGGTCTCTGGAAACACCATATATTTT.

The rearrangement joins TRBV6-1 to TRBJ1-2, with 8 bases aligning to TRBD1. The CDR3 sequence is 15 residues long. Germline CDR1 reads MNHNS; CDR2 reads SASEGT. V shed 3 bases, J shed 6 bases, and the junction held 9 bases outside the gene matches. This chain's CDR3 is CASSEQDRVGNGYTF. The CDR3 nucleotides read TGTGCCAGCAGTGAGCAGGACAGGGTCGGCAATGGCTACACCTTC.

This CDR3 reads CASSLDGSGSHNEQFF. The CDR3 DNA reads as TGCGCCAGCAGCTTGGATGGTAGCGGGAGTCACAATGAGCAGTTCTTC. The chain joins TRBV5-1 to TRBJ2-1, with 9 bases fitting TRBD2. The CDR3 covers 16 residues. V was clipped by 0 bases and J by 5 bases; unmatched bases: 6. Germline CDR1 SGHRS, CDR2 YFSETQ. The full variable domain, completed using reference TRBV5-1 and TRBJ2-1, is KAGVTQTPRYLIKTRGQQVTLSCSPISGHRSVSWYQQTPGQGLQFLFEYFSETQRNKGNFPGRFSGRQFSNSRSEMNVSTLELGDSALYLCASSLDGSGSHNEQFFGPGTRLTVL.

This chain joins TRBV7-8 and TRBJ1-1; D might be TRBD1 (6 bases). Germline V gene data show CDR1 as SGHVS and CDR2 as FQNEAQ. V was cut by 3 bases and J by 5 bases, with 10 bases left in between. The CDR3 length is 13 residues. The CDR3 region is CASSFPQGTEAFF. For the CDR3, the DNA is TGTGCCAGCAGCTTCCCCCAGGGGACTGAAGCTTTCTTT.

The V and J genes are TRBV30 and TRBJ2-7, with 7 positions matching TRBD2. CDR3 length: 14 amino acids. After removal of 5 bases from V and 4 bases from J, the junction contained 11 bases not matched to a gene. CDR1 is GTSNPN and CDR2 is SVGIG in the germline V gene (reference sequence). CDR3 region: CAWALGGVGYEQYF. DNA for the CDR3: TGTGCCTGGGCCCTGGGGGGGGTTGGGTACGAGCAGTACTTC.

The chain joins TRBV6-5 to TRBJ1-2, with D possibly matching TRBD1 (5 bases). Germline CDR1 MNHEY, CDR2 SVGAGI. Trimming left V 5 bases short and J 4 bases short, with 14 bases between. The CDR3 totals 14 residues. The CDR3 DNA is TGTGCCAGCAGTCTTGAAGGGGCCGGCTATGGCTACACCTTC. It translates to CASSLEGAGYGYTF.

This clone is medium-sized. The chain is built from TRBV27 and TRBJ2-7; D uncertain. The CDR3 totals 13 residues. Germline V gene sequence: CDR1 MNHEY, CDR2 SMNVEV (reference sequence). The V end lost 3 bases, the J end lost 2 bases, and 8 bases lay between the germline ends. The CDR3 sequence is CASSFKQTYEQYF. Here the CDR3 DNA reads TGTGCCAGCAGTTTCAAACAGACCTACGAGCAGTACTTC.

This chain connects TRBV30 to TRBJ1-3; D unclear. The V end was cut by 5 bases, the J end by 0 bases, with 17 bases between. The germline V gene has CDR1 GTSNPN and CDR2 SVGIG (reference sequence). CDR3 size: 16 residues. CDR3 loop: CAWSSSAHSSGNTIYF. CDR3 DNA sequence: TGTGCCTGGTCCTCCTCCGCCCACTCCTCTGGAAACACCATATATTTT.

To note about this clone: Other DNA sequences in this specimen translate into the identical CDR3. This chain joins TRBV5-1 and TRBJ2-3, with unresolved D. CDR3 length: 17 residues. CDR1 is SGHRS, CDR2 YFSETQ, per germline. V lost 0 bases, J lost 1 base, and 15 bases lay in between. The CDR3 region has the DNA TGCGCCAGCAGCTTGGGGGTGTCGATGGCGGGCACAGATACGCAGTATTTT. Amino acids: CASSLGVSMAGTDTQYF.

The chain carries TRBV7-9 and TRBJ2-7, with 10 positions matching TRBD1. This CDR3 is built from 16 residues. CDR1 is SEHNR, CDR2 FQNEAQ, per germline (reference sequence). V lost 4 bases, J lost 1 base, and 7 bases stayed unmatched. The CDR3 here is CASSSWTGGDSYEQYV. As DNA, the CDR3 is TGTGCCAGCAGCTCCTGGACAGGGGGGGATTCCTACGAGCAGTACGTC.

The V and J genes are TRBV7-3 and TRBJ2-6; D gene uncertain. CDR1 is SGHTA and CDR2 is FQGTGA in the germline V gene. The CDR3 runs 14 residues. Trimming took 4 bases from V and 2 from J, leaving 6 bases between them. DNA of the CDR3: TGTGCCAGCAGCTCATCTACTGGGGCCAACGTCCTGACTTTC. It specifies CASSSSTGANVLTF.

The CDR3, as DNA: TGTGCCAGCAGCTTTAGCAAGAACACTGAAGCTTTCTTT. The encoded protein is CASSFSKNTEAFF. The chain recombines TRBV7-8 with TRBJ1-1; D ambiguous. The CDR3 covers 13 residues. Trimming took off 3 bases at V and 1 base at J, with 6 bases between the two ends. Germline values: CDR1 SGHVS, CDR2 FQNEAQ.

V is TRBV6-1 and J is TRBJ1-2, with D possibly matching TRBD1 (6 bases). CDR3 length equals 15 residues. CDR1 MNHNS and CDR2 SASEGT come from the germline V gene. V was pared by 6 bases and J by 4 bases, with 18 bases between. The CDR3 DNA reads as TGTGCCAGCAGCCGAGAACAGGGAATCGCCTATGGCTACACCTTC. It is translated as CASSREQGIAYGYTF.

This clone was observed a handful of times. The CDR3 DNA reads TGTGCCAGCAGTACACAGGGAGGGAATCAGCCCCAGCATTTT. Its translation: CASSTQGGNQPQHF. The rearrangement joins TRBV27 to TRBJ1-5; D might be TRBD1 (6 bases). This CDR3 spans 14 amino acids. Trimming removed 5 bases from V and 4 bases from J, with 12 bases in between. Germline V CDR1 and CDR2: MNHEY, SMNVEV (reference sequence).

The J gene is TRBJ2-7, the V gene TRBV4-1; D remains ambiguous. CDR1 is MGHRA and CDR2 is YSYEKL in the germline V gene. V lost 0 bases to trimming and J lost 3 bases, with 12 bases between them. CDR3 length: 15 amino acids. The CDR3 bases are TGCGCCAGCAGCCAAGATCAAAACAGCTACTACGAGCAGTACTTC. It translates to CASSQDQNSYYEQYF.

V is TRBV7-6 and J is TRBJ1-5, with D perhaps matching TRBD1 (5 bases). V was clipped by 2 bases and J by 4 bases, with 12 bases between them. The length of the CDR3 is 15 residues. CDR1 and CDR2 from the germline V gene are SGHVS and FNYEAQ. CDR3 region: CASSLSTVENQPQHF. CDR3 sequence (DNA): TGTGCCAGCAGCTTATCGACAGTAGAAAATCAGCCCCAGCATTTT. Full variable domain (missing parts from reference TRBV7-6 and TRBJ1-5): GAGVSQSPRYKVTKRGQDVALRCDPISGHVSLYWYRQALGQGPEFLTYFNYEAQQDKSGLPNDRFSAERPEGSISTLTIQRTEQRDSAMYRCASSLSTVENQPQHFGDGTRLSIL.

This clone was counted between two and nine times. This rearrangement joins TRBV28 to TRBJ1-4; D is unclear. Germline-derived CDR1 and CDR2 are MDHEN and SYDVKM. The CDR3 covers 11 residues. The V end was cut by 6 bases, the J end by 13 bases, with 12 bases between. CDR3 DNA: TGTGCCAGCAGCATGAGGGAGGGACTGTTTTTT. Protein sequence: CASSMREGLFF.

This chain joins TRBV5-4 and TRBJ1-1; no clear D. With 2 bases removed from V and 8 bases from J, the gap between germline ends came to 10 bases. The CDR3 length is 12 residues. CDR1 is SGHNT and CDR2 is YYREEE in the germline V gene (reference sequence). The CDR3 spells CASSFPGDEAFF. For the CDR3, the DNA is TGTGCCAGCAGCTTTCCGGGAGACGAAGCTTTCTTT. The whole variable domain, filled in from reference TRBV5-4 and TRBJ1-1, reads ETGVTQSPTHLIKTRGQQVTLRCSSQSGHNTVSWYQQALGQGPQFIFQYYREEENGRGNFPPRFSGLQFPNYSSELNVNALELDDSALYLCASSFPGDEAFFGQGTRLTVV.

This chain connects TRBV28 to TRBJ2-2; weak D call: TRBD1 (6 bases). This CDR3 is built from 17 residues. Germline CDR1 is MDHEN and CDR2 is SYDVKM. Deletions cut 2 bases from V and 1 base from J, with 14 bases between. CDR3 coding DNA: TGTGCCAGCAGTTTAGGCGCGGGCAGGGGGAACACCGGGGAGCTGTTTTTT. This gives the protein CASSLGAGRGNTGELFF.

The rearrangement links TRBV6-4 to TRBJ2-1; TRBD2 matches 8 bases. Losses at the gene ends were 6 bases for V and 8 bases for J; bases not matched to a gene: 6. In germline, CDR1 is MRHNA, CDR2 SNTAGT. The CDR3 covers 13 residues. CDR3 protein: CASRRLAGDEQFF. CDR3 sequence (DNA): TGTGCCAGCAGAAGGCTAGCGGGTGATGAGCAGTTCTTC.

The chain couples TRBV15 to TRBJ2-6; D gene ambiguous. This CDR3 is built from 18 residues. The germline gives CDR1 LNHNV, CDR2 YYDKDF (reference sequence). The V end lost 3 bases, the J end lost 2 bases, and 17 bases lay between the germline ends. CDR3 sequence (DNA): TGTGCCACCAGCAGTCCCACCGTTGAAGTAGCTGGGGCCAACGTCCTGACTTTC. Protein product: CATSSPTVEVAGANVLTF.